This T cell receptor (beta chain) was identified in a study of chemoradiotherapy in HPV16-positive cancers. Study-wide findings and caveats: Candidate HPV-specific clones and E7-related TCR motifs grew in tumor during treatment. Only a couple of HPV16-positive patients supplied the functional HPV-specificity definition. In HPV16-positive patients, HPV-responsive T-cell expansion tracked better recurrence-free survival.

Concerning this clone: The antigen remains undetermined.

Clones were sequenced by immunoSEQ multiplex PCR, and TCRdb holds only the in-frame ones, with some missing. Of over 6,000 clones listed, roughly 88% were seen once; the top ten hold approximately 3.5%. This CDR3 region has 13 residues. Germline CDR1 reads WSHSY; CDR2 reads SAAADI. Trimming took 6 bases from V and 3 from J, leaving 11 bases between them. The V gene is TRBV10-2, the J gene TRBJ1-1; D is uncertain. The source was tumor tissue, collected from a patient who underwent chemoradiotherapy. The TCR was taken from a human donor with HPV-associated anogenital cancer. The CDR3 coding sequence is TGCGCCAGCAGCCCCCGGAGAGACACTGAAGCTTTCTTT. Translation: CASSPRRDTEAFF.